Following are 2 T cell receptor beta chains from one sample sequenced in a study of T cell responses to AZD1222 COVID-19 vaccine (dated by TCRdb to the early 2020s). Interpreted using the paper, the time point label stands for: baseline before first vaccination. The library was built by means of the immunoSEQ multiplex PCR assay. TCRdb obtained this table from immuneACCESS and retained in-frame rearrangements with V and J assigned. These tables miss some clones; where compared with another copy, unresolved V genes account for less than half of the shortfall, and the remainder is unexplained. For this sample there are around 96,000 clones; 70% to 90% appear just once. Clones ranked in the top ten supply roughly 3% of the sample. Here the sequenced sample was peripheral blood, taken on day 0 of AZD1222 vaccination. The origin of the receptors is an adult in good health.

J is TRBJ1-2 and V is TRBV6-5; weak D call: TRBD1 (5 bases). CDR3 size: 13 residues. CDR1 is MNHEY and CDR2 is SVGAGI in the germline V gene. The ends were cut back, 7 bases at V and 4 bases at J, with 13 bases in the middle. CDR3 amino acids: CASISRTPYGYTF. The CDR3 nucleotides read TGTGCCAGCATCTCTCGGACACCCTATGGCTACACCTTC.

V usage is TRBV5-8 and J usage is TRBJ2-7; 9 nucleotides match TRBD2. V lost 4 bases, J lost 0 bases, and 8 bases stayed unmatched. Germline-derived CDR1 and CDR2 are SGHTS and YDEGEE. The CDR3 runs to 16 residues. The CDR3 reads CASSPAGGGISYEQYF. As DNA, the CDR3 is TGTGCCAGCAGCCCGGCGGGGGGGGGAATCTCCTACGAGCAGTACTTC.